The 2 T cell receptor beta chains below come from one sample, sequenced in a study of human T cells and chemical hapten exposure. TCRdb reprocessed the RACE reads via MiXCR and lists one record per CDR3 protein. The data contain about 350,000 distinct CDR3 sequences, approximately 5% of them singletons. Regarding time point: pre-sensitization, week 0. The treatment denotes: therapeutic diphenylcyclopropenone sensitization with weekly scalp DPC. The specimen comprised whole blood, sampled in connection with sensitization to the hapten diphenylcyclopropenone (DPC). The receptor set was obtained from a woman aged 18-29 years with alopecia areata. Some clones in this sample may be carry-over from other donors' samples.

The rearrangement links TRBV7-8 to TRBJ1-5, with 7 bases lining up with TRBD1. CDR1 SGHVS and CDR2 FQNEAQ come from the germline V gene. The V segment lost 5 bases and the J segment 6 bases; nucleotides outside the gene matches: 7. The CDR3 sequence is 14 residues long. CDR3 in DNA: TGTGCCAGCAGCCATCAGGGGGGAGGTCAGCCCCAGCATTTT. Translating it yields CASSHQGGGQPQHF.

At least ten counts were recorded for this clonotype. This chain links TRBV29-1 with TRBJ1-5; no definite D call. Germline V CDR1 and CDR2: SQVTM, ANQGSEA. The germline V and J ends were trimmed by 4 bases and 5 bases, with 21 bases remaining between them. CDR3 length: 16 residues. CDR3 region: CSVGGPWGGADQPQHF. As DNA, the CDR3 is TGCAGCGTTGGTGGGCCTTGGGGAGGAGCGGATCAGCCCCAGCATTTT. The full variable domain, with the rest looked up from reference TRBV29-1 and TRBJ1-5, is SAVISQKPSRDICQRGTSLTIQCQVDSQVTMMFWYRQQPGQSLTLIATANQGSEATYESGFVIDKFPISRPNLTFSTLTVSNMSPEDSSIYLCSVGGPWGGADQPQHFGDGTRLSIL.